This T cell receptor (beta chain) was captured in a study of shared clonotypes between healthy human individuals. Only a few counts were recorded for this clone. Its ends do not fully match the called genes, so a read error is possible. Germline V gene sequence: CDR1 MNHNS, CDR2 SASEGT. The CDR3 totals 11 residues. TCRdb keeps only in-frame clones here, not all; method: immunoSEQ multiplex PCR. The data contain about 980,000 clones, 76% of them singletons. Sequencing was performed on memory CD4+ T cells sorted from blood. Documented subset: CD45RA-negative fraction. The rearrangement uses TRBV6-1 and TRBJ2-3; tentative D call: TRBD2 (6 bases). The origin of this receptor is a man between 18 and 29 years old in good health. The CDR3 nucleotides are TGTGCCAGCAGTGAAGCACCGGGGAGGAATTTT. It translates to CASSEAPGRNF.